The source of this TCR beta chain is a study of cytotoxic CD8 clonotypes in ibrutinib-treated CLL. The overall study: Among the samples, the mean was about 270,000 productive templates and 85,000 to 100,000 productive rearrangements.

With sequencing, the targeted depth ranged from 1 in 200,000 to 1 in 1 million T cells. This table comes from immunoSEQ multiplex PCR, and its TCRdb copy is limited to in-frame clones, with some not included. The sample comprises 30,000 or so clones, roughly three quarters of which are singletons, and around 50% rests with the top ten. CDR3 length: 12 amino acids. V lost 0 bases to trimming and J lost 8 bases, with 8 bases between them. In germline, CDR1 is SGDLS, CDR2 YYNGEE. On this clone itself: Its antigen is not known.

Broader study findings: Patients showed higher baseline clonality than age-matched healthy donors, and it tracked circulating CD8+ T-cell counts.

The sequence derives from a human donor with chronic lymphocytic leukemia. The material was PBMCs, obtained after 36 months of ibrutinib treatment. The chain is built from TRBV9 and TRBJ1-2; D uncertain. The CDR3 here is CASSVGLGGYTF. The CDR3 DNA is TGTGCCAGCAGCGTAGGTTTGGGGGGCTACACCTTC.